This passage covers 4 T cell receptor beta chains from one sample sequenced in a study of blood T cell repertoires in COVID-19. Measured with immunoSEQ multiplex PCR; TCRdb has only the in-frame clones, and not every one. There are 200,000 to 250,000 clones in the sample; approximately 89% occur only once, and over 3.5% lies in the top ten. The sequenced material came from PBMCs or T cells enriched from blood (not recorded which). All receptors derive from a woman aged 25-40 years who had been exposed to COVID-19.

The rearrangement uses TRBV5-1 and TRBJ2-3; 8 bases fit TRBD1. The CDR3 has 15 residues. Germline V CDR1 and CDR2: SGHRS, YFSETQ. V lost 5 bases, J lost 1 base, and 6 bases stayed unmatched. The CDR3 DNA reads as TGCGCCAGCAGGTGGACAGGGTACGGCACAGATACGCAGTATTTT. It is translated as CASRWTGYGTDTQYF.

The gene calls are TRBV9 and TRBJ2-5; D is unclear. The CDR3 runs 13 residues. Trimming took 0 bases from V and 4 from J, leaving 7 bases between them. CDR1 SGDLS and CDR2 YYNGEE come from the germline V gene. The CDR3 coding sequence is TGTGCCAGCAGCGTAGCTACGGGAGAGACCCAGTACTTC. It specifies CASSVATGETQYF.

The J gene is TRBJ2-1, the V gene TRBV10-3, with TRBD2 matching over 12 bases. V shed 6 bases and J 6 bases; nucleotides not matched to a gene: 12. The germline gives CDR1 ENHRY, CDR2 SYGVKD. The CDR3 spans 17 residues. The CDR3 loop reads CAIRDRVVLAGGNEQFF. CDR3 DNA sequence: TGTGCCATCAGAGACAGGGTGGTACTAGCGGGAGGCAATGAGCAGTTCTTC.

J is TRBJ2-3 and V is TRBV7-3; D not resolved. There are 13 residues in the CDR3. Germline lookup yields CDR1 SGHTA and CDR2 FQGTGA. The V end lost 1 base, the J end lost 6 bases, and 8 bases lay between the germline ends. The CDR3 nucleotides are TGTGCCAGCAGCTTAAGGCCTTTGGATACGCAGTATTTT. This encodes CASSLRPLDTQYF.